This TCR beta chain emerged from a study of type 1 regulatory T cells. The CDR3 consists of 14 residues. V shed 5 bases, J shed 2 bases, and the junction held 3 bases outside the gene matches. Concerning this clonotype: Its antigen is not known.

TCRdb passed the reads through MiXCR, listing each CDR3 protein once. The table lists about 68,000 distinct CDR3 sequences, about 62% of them singletons. The receptor was derived from a human donor in good health. The chain uses TRBV12-3 or TRBV12-4 and TRBJ1-5, with 7 bases identical to TRBD1. The sequencing sample was made of cultured T cells, either the whole culture or a sorted T cell fraction (not recorded which). The subset here: Tr1-enriched cell product generated in vitro against host alloantigens. CDR3 coding DNA: TGTGCCAGCAGTAGACAGGGAGGCAATCAGCCCCAGCATTTT. Its translation is CASSRQGGNQPQHF.